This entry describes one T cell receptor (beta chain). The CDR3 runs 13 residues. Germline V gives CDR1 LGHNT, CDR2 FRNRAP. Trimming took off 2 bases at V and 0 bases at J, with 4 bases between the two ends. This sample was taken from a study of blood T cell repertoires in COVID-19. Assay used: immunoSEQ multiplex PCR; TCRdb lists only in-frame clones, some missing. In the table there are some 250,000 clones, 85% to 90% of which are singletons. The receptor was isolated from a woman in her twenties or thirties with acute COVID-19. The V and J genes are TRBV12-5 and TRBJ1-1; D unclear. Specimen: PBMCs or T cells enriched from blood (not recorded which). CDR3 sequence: CASGLSLNTEAFF. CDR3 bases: TGTGCTAGTGGTTTGTCATTGAACACTGAAGCTTTCTTT.